This TCR beta chain was recovered during a study of shared clonotypes between healthy human individuals. Original methodology: Filtering differed, since immunoSEQ gave only junction sequences and no quality scores. The repertoire was sequenced with immunoSEQ multiplex PCR; TCRdb's copy has only in-frame clones and lacks some. The V and J calls and clone size come from that table; D and trimming were worked out from the DNA. Here the sample spans about 480,000 clones, 70% to 80% being singletons. The CDR3 has 15 amino acids. Looked up from germline, CDR1 is SGDLS and CDR2 is YYNGEE. Trimming took 0 bases from V and 4 from J, leaving 13 bases between them. The healthy adult donors were HIV-negative and reported no recent acute infections or vaccinations. Every donor, a Caucasian adult, lived in Nashville, Tennessee.

The rearrangement uses TRBV9 and TRBJ1-1, with D uncertain. The clonotype originates from a woman aged 40 to 50 in good health. Some clones in this sample may be carry-over from other donors' samples. Sequencing used PBMCs. For the CDR3, the DNA is TGTGCCAGCAGCGTAGCTTTAACAGAACCCACTGAAGCTTTCTTT. Translated: CASSVALTEPTEAFF.